This paragraph reports one T cell receptor beta chain. The antigen is undetermined. The sample belongs to a study of cytomegalovirus exposure and HLA in healthy donors. Study findings and constraints: Later examination showed HLA-associated TCR beta chains had greater clonal expansion than equally common others. Accurate predictions that matched the HLA-A and HLA-B alleles of most subjects were reportedly made from TCR beta sequences.

Healthy bone marrow donors made up the donors. Trimming pared 1 base from V and 2 bases from J, leaving 7 bases between. The CDR3 extends over 13 amino acids. Germline values: CDR1 SGHRS, CDR2 YFSETQ. Primers included in the PCR were 60 Vbeta and 13 Jbeta primers. Assay: immunoSEQ multiplex PCR; the TCRdb copy retains only in-frame clones and omits some. There are about 160,000 clones in the sample; approximately 78% occur only once, and 1.5% to 2% lies in the top ten. Sequenced material: PBMCs. This rearrangement joins TRBV5-1 to TRBJ2-7; maybe TRBD1 (6 bases). This sequence originates from a woman aged 18-30 years in good health and CMV-seronegative. CDR3 DNA: TGCGCCAGCAGCTTGACAGGGCCCTACGAGCAGTACTTC. Translation gives CASSLTGPYEQYF.